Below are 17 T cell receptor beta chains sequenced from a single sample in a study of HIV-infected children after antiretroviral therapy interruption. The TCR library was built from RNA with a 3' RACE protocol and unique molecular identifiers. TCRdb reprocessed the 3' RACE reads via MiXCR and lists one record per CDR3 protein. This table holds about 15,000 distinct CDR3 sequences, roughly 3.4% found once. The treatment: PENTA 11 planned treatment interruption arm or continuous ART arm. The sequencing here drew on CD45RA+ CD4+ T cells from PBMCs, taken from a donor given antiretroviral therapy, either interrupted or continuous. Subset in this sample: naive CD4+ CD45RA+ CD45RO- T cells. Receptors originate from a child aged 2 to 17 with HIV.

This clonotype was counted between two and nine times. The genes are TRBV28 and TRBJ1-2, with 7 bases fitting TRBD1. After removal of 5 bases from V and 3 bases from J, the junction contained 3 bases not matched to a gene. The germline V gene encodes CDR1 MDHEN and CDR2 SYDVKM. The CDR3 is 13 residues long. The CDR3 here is CASSPGTDYGYTF. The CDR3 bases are TGTGCCAGCAGTCCCGGGACAGACTATGGCTACACCTTC.

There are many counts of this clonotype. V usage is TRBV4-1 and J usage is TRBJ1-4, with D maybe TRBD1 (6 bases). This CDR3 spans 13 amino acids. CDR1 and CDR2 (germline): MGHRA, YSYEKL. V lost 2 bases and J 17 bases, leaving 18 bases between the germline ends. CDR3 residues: CASSQTGLRSLFF. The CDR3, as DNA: TGCGCCAGCAGCCAAACAGGGCTGAGGTCTCTTTTTTTT.

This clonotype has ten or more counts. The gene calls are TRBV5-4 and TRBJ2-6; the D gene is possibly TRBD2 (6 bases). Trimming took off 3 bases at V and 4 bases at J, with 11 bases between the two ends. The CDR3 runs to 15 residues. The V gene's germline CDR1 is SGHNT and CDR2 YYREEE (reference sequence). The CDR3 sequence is CASSSGGAGANVLTF. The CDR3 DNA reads TGTGCCAGCAGCTCCGGGGGTGCAGGGGCCAACGTCCTGACTTTC.

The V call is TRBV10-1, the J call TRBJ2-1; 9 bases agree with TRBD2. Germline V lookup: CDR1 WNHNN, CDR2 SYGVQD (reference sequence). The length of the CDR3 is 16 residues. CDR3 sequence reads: CASSSGALPTYNEQFF. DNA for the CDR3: TGCGCGTCGTCTAGCGGGGCGCTCCCTACCTACAATGAGCAGTTCTTC.

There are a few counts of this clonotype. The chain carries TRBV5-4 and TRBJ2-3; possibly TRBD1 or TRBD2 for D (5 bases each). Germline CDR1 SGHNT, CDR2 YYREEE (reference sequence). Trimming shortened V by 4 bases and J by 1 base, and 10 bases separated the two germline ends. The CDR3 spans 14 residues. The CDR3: CASSSRDGTDTQYF. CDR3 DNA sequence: TGTGCCAGCAGCAGCCGGGACGGCACAGATACGCAGTATTTT.

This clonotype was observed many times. CDR3 sequence (DNA): TGTGCCTGGAGTTTGAGGACTGAAGCTTTCTTT. Translating it yields CAWSLRTEAFF. This chain joins TRBV30 and TRBJ1-1; the D is unclear. CDR3 size: 11 residues. The germline V gene encodes CDR1 GTSNPN and CDR2 SVGIG (reference sequence). Deletions cut 2 bases from V and 5 bases from J, with 6 bases between.

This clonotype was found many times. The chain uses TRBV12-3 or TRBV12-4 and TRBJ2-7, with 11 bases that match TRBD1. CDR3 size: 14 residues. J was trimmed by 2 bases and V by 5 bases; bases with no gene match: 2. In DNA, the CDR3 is TGTGCCAGCAGTCCGGGACAGGGGGCCTACGAGCAGTACTTC. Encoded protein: CASSPGQGAYEQYF.

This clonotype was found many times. The CDR3: CASKSTGPPDTQYF. As DNA, the CDR3 is TGTGCCAGCAAGTCGACAGGGCCCCCAGATACGCAGTATTTT. The chain uses TRBV2 and TRBJ2-3; 7 nucleotides agree with TRBD1. The CDR3 sequence is 14 residues long. After removal of 7 bases from V and 4 bases from J, the junction contained 8 bases not matched to a gene. Looked up from germline, CDR1 is SNHLY and CDR2 is FYNNEI.

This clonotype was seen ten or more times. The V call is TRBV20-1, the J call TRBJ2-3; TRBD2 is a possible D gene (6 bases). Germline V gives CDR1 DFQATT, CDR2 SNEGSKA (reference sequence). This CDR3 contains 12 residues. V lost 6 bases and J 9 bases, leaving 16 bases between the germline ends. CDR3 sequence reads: CSARRADLTQYF. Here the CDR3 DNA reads TGCAGTGCCCGGAGGGCAGACTTAACGCAGTATTTT.

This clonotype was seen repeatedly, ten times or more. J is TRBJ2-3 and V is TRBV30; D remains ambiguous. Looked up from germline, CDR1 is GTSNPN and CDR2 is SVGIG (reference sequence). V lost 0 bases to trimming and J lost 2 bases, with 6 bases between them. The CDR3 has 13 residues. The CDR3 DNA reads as TGTGCCTGGAGTGTCAAGACCACAGATACGCAGTATTTT. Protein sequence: CAWSVKTTDTQYF.

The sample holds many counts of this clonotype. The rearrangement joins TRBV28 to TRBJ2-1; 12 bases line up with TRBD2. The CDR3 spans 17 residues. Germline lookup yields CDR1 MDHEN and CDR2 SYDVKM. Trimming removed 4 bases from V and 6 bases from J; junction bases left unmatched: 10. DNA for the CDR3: TGTGCCAGCAGTTCCCTTCGACTAGCGGGGGAACTCAATGAGCAGTTCTTC. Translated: CASSSLRLAGELNEQFF.

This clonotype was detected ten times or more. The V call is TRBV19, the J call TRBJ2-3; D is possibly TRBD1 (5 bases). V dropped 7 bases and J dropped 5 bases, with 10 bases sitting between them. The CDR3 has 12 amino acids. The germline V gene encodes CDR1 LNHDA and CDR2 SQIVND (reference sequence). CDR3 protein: CASTTAGDTQYF. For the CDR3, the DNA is TGTGCCAGTACGACAGCAGGAGATACGCAGTATTTT.

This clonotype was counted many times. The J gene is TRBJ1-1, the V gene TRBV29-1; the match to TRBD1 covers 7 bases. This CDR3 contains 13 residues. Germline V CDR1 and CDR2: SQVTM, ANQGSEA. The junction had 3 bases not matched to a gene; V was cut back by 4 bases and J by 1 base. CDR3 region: CSVVPGGNTEAFF. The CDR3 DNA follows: TGCAGCGTTGTCCCAGGGGGGAACACTGAAGCTTTCTTT.

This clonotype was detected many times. This chain's CDR3 is CASSRGGANNEQFF. The CDR3 DNA sequence: TGTGCCAGCAGCCGGGGGGGTGCGAACAATGAGCAGTTCTTC. This chain uses TRBV6-6 with TRBJ2-1; 8 nucleotides line up with TRBD2. The CDR3 sequence is 14 residues long. Germline CDR1 is MNHNY and CDR2 is SVGAGI (reference sequence). The ends lost 6 bases at V and 5 bases at J; junction bases unmatched: 6.

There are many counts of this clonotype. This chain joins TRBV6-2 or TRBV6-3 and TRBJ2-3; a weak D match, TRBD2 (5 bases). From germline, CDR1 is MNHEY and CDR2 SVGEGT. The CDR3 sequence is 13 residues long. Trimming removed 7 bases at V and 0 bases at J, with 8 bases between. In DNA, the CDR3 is TGTGCCAGCAAGCGGTTCAGCACAGATACGCAGTATTTT. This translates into CASKRFSTDTQYF.

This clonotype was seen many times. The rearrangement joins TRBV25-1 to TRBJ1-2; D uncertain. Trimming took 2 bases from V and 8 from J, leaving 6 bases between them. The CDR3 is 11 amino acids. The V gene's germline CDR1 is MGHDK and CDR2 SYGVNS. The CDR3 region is CASSEGWGYTF. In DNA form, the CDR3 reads TGTGCCAGCAGTGAAGGGTGGGGCTACACCTTC.

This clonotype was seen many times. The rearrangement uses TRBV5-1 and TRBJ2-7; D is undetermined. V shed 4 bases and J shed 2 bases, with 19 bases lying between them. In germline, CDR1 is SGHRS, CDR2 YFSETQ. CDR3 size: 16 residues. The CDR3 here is CASSRHPDRRTYEQYF. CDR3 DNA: TGCGCCAGCAGCCGCCACCCGGATCGTAGGACCTACGAGCAGTACTTC.